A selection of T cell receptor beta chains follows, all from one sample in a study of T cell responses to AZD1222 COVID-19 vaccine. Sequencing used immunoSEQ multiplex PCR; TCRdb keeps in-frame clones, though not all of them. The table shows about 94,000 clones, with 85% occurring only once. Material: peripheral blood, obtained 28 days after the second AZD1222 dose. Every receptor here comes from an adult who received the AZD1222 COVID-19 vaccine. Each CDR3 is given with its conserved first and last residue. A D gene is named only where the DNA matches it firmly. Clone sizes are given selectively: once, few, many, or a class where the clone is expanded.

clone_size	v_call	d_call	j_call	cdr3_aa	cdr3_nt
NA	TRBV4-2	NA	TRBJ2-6	CASSQYAQTAGANVLTF	TGTGCCAGCAGCCAATATGCCCAAACGGCTGGGGCCAACGTCCTGACTTTC
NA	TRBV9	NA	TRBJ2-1	CASSVEGELRDDNEQFF	TGTGCCAGCAGCGTAGAAGGGGAATTGAGGGACGACAATGAGCAGTTCTTC
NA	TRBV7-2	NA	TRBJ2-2	CASSLKVIPNTGELFF	TGTGCCAGCAGCTTAAAGGTTATCCCGAACACCGGGGAGCTGTTTTTT
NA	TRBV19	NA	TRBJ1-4	CASTGRWREKLFF	TGTGCCAGTACGGGCCGGTGGAGAGAAAAACTGTTTTTT
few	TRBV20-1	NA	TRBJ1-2	CSASFGYGYTF	TGCAGTGCTAGTTTCGGGTATGGCTACACCTTC
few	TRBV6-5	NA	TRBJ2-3	CASKIANTQYF	TGTGCCAGCAAAATAGCAAATACGCAGTATTTT
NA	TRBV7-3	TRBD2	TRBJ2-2	CASRSTTSAGGSGELFF	TGTGCCAGCAGATCGACTACTAGTGCGGGAGGGTCCGGGGAGCTGTTTTTT
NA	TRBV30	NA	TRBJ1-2	CAWGSVGYTF	TGTGCCTGGGGGTCTGTAGGCTACACCTTC
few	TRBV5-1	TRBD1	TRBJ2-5	CASSLTGRVEETQYF	TGCGCCAGCAGCCTGACAGGGCGGGTCGAAGAGACCCAGTACTTC
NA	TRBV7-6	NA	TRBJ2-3	CASSFGSLGGDTQYF	TGTGCCAGCAGCTTCGGTTCCCTGGGGGGAGATACGCAGTATTTT
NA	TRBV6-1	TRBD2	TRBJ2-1	CASSARVAGGFVEQFF	TGTGCCAGCAGTGCCAGGGTTGCGGGAGGTTTTGTTGAGCAGTTCTTC
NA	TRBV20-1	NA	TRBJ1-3	CSARGGNTIYF	TGCAGTGCTAGGGGGGGAAACACCATATATTTT
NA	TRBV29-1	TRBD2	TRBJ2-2	CSVGGGAGELFF	TGCAGCGTCGGTGGGGGGGCCGGGGAGCTGTTTTTT
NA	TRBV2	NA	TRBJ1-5	CASSGGRNQPQHF	TGTGCCAGCTCCGGTGGCCGCAATCAGCCCCAGCATTTT
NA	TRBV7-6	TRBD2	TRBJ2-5	CASSLARTSGGYQETQYF	TGTGCCAGCAGCTTAGCGCGTACTAGCGGGGGGTACCAAGAGACCCAGTACTTC
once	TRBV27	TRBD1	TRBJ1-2	CASSSNTRDRVNGYTF	TGTGCCAGCAGTTCAAACACTCGGGACAGGGTGAATGGCTACACCTTC
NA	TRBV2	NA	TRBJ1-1	CASSTDRNTEAFF	TGTGCCAGCAGTACCGACCGGAACACTGAAGCTTTCTTT
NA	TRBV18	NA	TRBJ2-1	CASSPNTNEQFF	TGTGCCAGCTCACCGAATACCAATGAGCAGTTCTTC
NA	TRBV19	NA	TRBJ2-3	CASSIGQGGNTQYF	TGTGCCAGTAGTATAGGGCAGGGTGGAAATACGCAGTATTTT
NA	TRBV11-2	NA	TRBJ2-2	CASSFMGELFF	TGTGCCAGCAGCTTTATGGGGGAGCTGTTTTTT
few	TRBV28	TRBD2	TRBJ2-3	CASSLLKGLAGGVTDTQYF	TGTGCCAGCAGTTTACTTAAAGGACTAGCGGGAGGGGTCACAGATACGCAGTATTTT
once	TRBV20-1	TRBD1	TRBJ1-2	CSASGGQNYGYTF	TGCAGTGCTAGTGGGGGACAGAACTATGGCTACACCTTC
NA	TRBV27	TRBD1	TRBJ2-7	CASSNRGKDYEQYF	TGTGCCAGCAGCAACAGGGGGAAGGACTACGAGCAGTACTTC
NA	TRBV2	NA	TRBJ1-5	CASSEALPNQPQHF	TGTGCCAGCAGTGAGGCACTGCCCAATCAGCCCCAGCATTTT
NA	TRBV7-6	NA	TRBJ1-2	CASSLGAASVSSYGYTF	TGTGCCAGCAGCTTAGGGGCAGCGTCGGTTAGTAGCTATGGCTACACCTTC
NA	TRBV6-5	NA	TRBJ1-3	CASSLTGTGNTIYF	TGTGCCAGCAGCCTTACAGGGACTGGAAACACCATATATTTT
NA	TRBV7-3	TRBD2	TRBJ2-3	CASSFGGGVTDTQYF	TGTGCCAGCAGCTTTGGCGGGGGGGTCACAGATACGCAGTATTTT
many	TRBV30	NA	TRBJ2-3	CACSTGLPTDTQYF	TGTGCCTGCTCAACGGGACTCCCCACAGATACGCAGTATTTT
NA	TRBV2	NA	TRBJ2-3	CASRRLIGSGSTDTQYF	TGTGCCAGCAGGAGGTTAATCGGCTCCGGGAGTACAGATACGCAGTATTTT